The 8 T cell receptor beta chains reported below all come from one sample, sequenced in a study of STAT3 mutations in large granular lymphocyte leukemia. The method was immunoSEQ multiplex PCR; TCRdb's version includes in-frame clones alone and lacks a portion of them. The table has over 30,000 clones, approximately 90% seen once. These receptors are not linked to any known antigen. Points from the study as a whole: Every T-LGLL patient had at least one immunodominant TCRbeta clonotype.

The specimen sequenced was PBMCs. All receptors derive from a human donor with T large granular lymphocyte leukemia. Some clones in this sample may be carry-over from other donors' samples.

The rearrangement joins TRBV19 to TRBJ1-5; no firm D call. The CDR3 is 14 residues long. Germline V lookup: CDR1 LNHDA, CDR2 SQIVND (reference sequence). The V end was cut by 7 bases, the J end by 1 base, with 11 bases between. CDR3 coding DNA: TGTGCCAGTACCGGGTCCCAGAGCAATCAGCCCCAGCATTTT. Translating it yields CASTGSQSNQPQHF.

This chain joins TRBV5-1 and TRBJ2-1; tentative D call: TRBD2 (7 bases). The V end was cut by 4 bases, the J end by 6 bases, with 14 bases between. The CDR3 is 14 amino acids. The germline gives CDR1 SGHRS, CDR2 YFSETQ. CDR3 residues: CASSLGGASNEQFF. As DNA, the CDR3 is TGCGCCAGCAGCCTTGGGGGGGCCAGCAATGAGCAGTTCTTC.

V is TRBV18 and J is TRBJ1-4; D is unclear. CDR3 length: 16 amino acids. V was trimmed by 4 bases and J by 1 base, leaving 13 bases between them. Germline V gene sequence: CDR1 KGHSH, CDR2 LQKENI. The DNA of the CDR3 is TGTGCCAGCTCACTCGGGCCTCCTGGAACTAATGAAAAACTGTTTTTT. Translated: CASSLGPPGTNEKLFF.

In DNA, the CDR3 is TGCAGCGTGGATTTCGGGACAGGCGAAGAAAAACTGTTTTTT. This gives the protein CSVDFGTGEEKLFF. The V call is TRBV29-1, the J call TRBJ1-4, with 8 nucleotides matching TRBD1. CDR1 SQVTM and CDR2 ANQGSEA come from the germline V gene. The CDR3 sequence is 14 residues long. J gave up 8 bases and V 6 bases, and 11 bases lay outside the gene matches.

The chain uses TRBV10-2 and TRBJ1-1; TRBD1 agrees at 8 bases. Trimming at V came to 7 bases and at J to 1 base, leaving 5 bases not matched to a gene. CDR1 WSHSY and CDR2 SAAADI come from the germline V gene. CDR3 length: 14 residues. The CDR3 DNA reads as TGCGCCAGCACTCCGGGACAGGCGAACACTGAAGCTTTCTTT. This sequence encodes CASTPGQANTEAFF.

This clone was seen just once. The V call is TRBV11-2, the J call TRBJ2-7; 12 positions match TRBD2. This CDR3 contains 15 residues. Trimming at V came to 4 bases and at J to 4 bases, leaving 5 bases not matched to a gene. Germline V CDR1 and CDR2: SGHAT, FQNNGV. CDR3: CASSSRLAGDYEQYF. DNA of the CDR3: TGTGCCAGCAGCTCCCGACTAGCGGGGGATTACGAGCAGTACTTC.

This clone was seen only a few times. The chain uses TRBV29-1 and TRBJ1-2; TRBD1 might be the D (6 bases). The CDR3 has 12 amino acids. Germline loops: CDR1 SQVTM, CDR2 ANQGSEA. Trimming shortened V by 5 bases and J by 4 bases, and 11 bases separated the two germline ends. The CDR3 here is CSVRDMPYGYTF. CDR3 nucleotides: TGCAGCGTTCGGGACATGCCCTATGGCTACACCTTC.

The chain joins TRBV7-9 to TRBJ2-3, with D possibly matching TRBD1 (6 bases). V lost 5 bases to trimming and J lost 0 bases, with 9 bases between them. The CDR3 has 14 amino acids. From germline, CDR1 is SEHNR and CDR2 FQNEAQ (reference sequence). Written as DNA, the CDR3 is TGTGCCAGCAGCCCTACAGGGAGCACAGATACGCAGTATTTT. As protein: CASSPTGSTDTQYF. The full variable domain, its missing parts supplied by reference TRBV7-9 and TRBJ2-3, is DTGVSQNPRHKITKRGQNVTFRCDPISEHNRLYWYRQTLGQGPEFLTYFQNEAQLEKSRLLSDRFSAERPKGSFSTLEIQRTEQGDSAMYLCASSPTGSTDTQYFGPGTRLTVL.